Listed below are T cell receptor beta chains from one sample, sequenced in a study of T cells in narcolepsy. Using immunoSEQ multiplex PCR, the repertoire was profiled, and TCRdb retains in-frame clones only, with some absent. The table shows about 27,000 clones, with more than 75% occurring only once. The specimen was CD45RA- memory CD4+ T cells from PBMCs. These receptors were collected from a human donor with narcolepsy. Each CDR3 is given with its conserved first and last residue. A D gene is named only where the DNA matches it firmly. Size is stated for part of the rows, as once, few or many counts, or as a class when the clone is expanded.

J gene: TRBJ1-2
D gene: NA
clone size: few
V gene: TRBV5-1
CDR3 DNA: TGCGCCAGCAGCTTGGAACCCGGGACTCCGTCCATAAACTATGGCTACACCTTC
CDR3 protein: CASSLEPGTPSINYGYTF

J gene: TRBJ2-3
D gene: TRBD2
clone size: once
V gene: TRBV6-4
CDR3 DNA: TGTGCCAGCAGCCCAGCGGGGGCGACAGATACGCAGTATTTT
CDR3 protein: CASSPAGATDTQYF

J gene: TRBJ1-1
D gene: NA
clone size: NA
V gene: TRBV9
CDR3 DNA: TGTGCCAGCAGCCAACCCCCGGACCGCCTAACTGAAGCTTTCTTT
CDR3 protein: CASSQPPDRLTEAFF

J gene: TRBJ2-7
D gene: NA
clone size: NA
V gene: TRBV10-1
CDR3 DNA: TGCGCCAGCAGTGGAGGTGGGGGCTACGAGCAGTACTTC
CDR3 protein: CASSGGGGYEQYF

J gene: TRBJ2-1
D gene: TRBD2
clone size: NA
V gene: TRBV7-9
CDR3 DNA: TGTGCCAGCAGCTCGCGAAGGACTAGCCACAATGAGCAGTTCTTC
CDR3 protein: CASSSRRTSHNEQFF

J gene: TRBJ1-2
D gene: NA
clone size: NA
V gene: TRBV18
CDR3 DNA: TGTGCCAGCTCACCAACCCGTGATGGCTACACCTTC
CDR3 protein: CASSPTRDGYTF

J gene: TRBJ2-3
D gene: NA
clone size: NA
V gene: TRBV9
CDR3 DNA: TGTGCCAGCAGCGTAGTAGGGCAGGGTAACACAGATACGCAGTATTTT
CDR3 protein: CASSVVGQGNTDTQYF

J gene: TRBJ1-2
D gene: NA
clone size: NA
V gene: TRBV5-6
CDR3 DNA: TGTGCCAGCGCCCCCCGGGTCACCAATAAGGGCTACACCTTC
CDR3 protein: CASAPRVTNKGYTF

J gene: TRBJ1-6
D gene: NA
clone size: NA
V gene: TRBV7-9
CDR3 DNA: TGTGCCAGCAGCCCGGACAGTCACAATTCACCCCTCCACTTT
CDR3 protein: CASSPDSHNSPLHF

J gene: TRBJ2-2
D gene: TRBD2
clone size: NA
V gene: TRBV4-2
CDR3 DNA: TGTGCCAGCAGCCAAGAAGGAGTTTTTGCTAGCGGGGGCACCGGGGAGCTGTTTTTT
CDR3 protein: CASSQEGVFASGGTGELFF

J gene: TRBJ2-1
D gene: TRBD2
clone size: NA
V gene: TRBV19
CDR3 DNA: TGTGCCAGTAGTAAGACTAGCGGGGGGGCCGGGGATGAGCAGTTCTTC
CDR3 protein: CASSKTSGGAGDEQFF

J gene: TRBJ2-6
D gene: NA
clone size: NA
V gene: TRBV7-2
CDR3 DNA: TGTGCCAGCAGCCTCTCTTATGGTGGGGCCAACGTCCTGACTTTC
CDR3 protein: CASSLSYGGANVLTF

J gene: TRBJ1-1
D gene: NA
clone size: NA
V gene: TRBV7-6
CDR3 DNA: TGTGCCAGCAGCGCGGACTCAGGCGACACTGAAGCTTTCTTT
CDR3 protein: CASSADSGDTEAFF

J gene: TRBJ1-6
D gene: NA
clone size: NA
V gene: TRBV27
CDR3 DNA: TGTGCCAGCAGTGACCTCGGACGGGATAATTCACCCCTCCACTTT
CDR3 protein: CASSDLGRDNSPLHF

J gene: TRBJ2-1
D gene: TRBD1
clone size: NA
V gene: TRBV5-1
CDR3 DNA: TGCGCCAGCAGCTTAACTTGGGACAGCTACAATGAGCAGTTCTTC
CDR3 protein: CASSLTWDSYNEQFF

J gene: TRBJ2-7
D gene: NA
clone size: NA
V gene: TRBV9
CDR3 DNA: TGTGCCAGCAGCGTAGGCGGGGATAGCTCCTACGAGCAGTACTTC
CDR3 protein: CASSVGGDSSYEQYF

J gene: TRBJ1-1
D gene: TRBD1
clone size: NA
V gene: TRBV7-9
CDR3 DNA: TGTGCCAGCAGCAGTTACAGGGGAATCCGGACTGAAGCTTTCTTT
CDR3 protein: CASSSYRGIRTEAFF

J gene: TRBJ1-3
D gene: NA
clone size: NA
V gene: TRBV30
CDR3 DNA: TGTGCCTGGAGTGTACGACTCAACACCATATATTTT
CDR3 protein: CAWSVRLNTIYF

J gene: TRBJ1-2
D gene: NA
clone size: NA
V gene: TRBV2
CDR3 DNA: TGTGCCAGCAGTTCAGACGACGTCCGGGGCTACACCTTC
CDR3 protein: CASSSDDVRGYTF

J gene: TRBJ2-3
D gene: TRBD2
clone size: NA
V gene: TRBV7-9
CDR3 DNA: TGTGCCAGCAGCTTAGGCGGGGGGCGGAATACGCAGTATTTT
CDR3 protein: CASSLGGGRNTQYF

J gene: TRBJ2-5
D gene: TRBD1
clone size: once
V gene: TRBV27
CDR3 DNA: TGTGCCAGCAGTCCGGGGACAGGGGACGGGAAGACCCAGTACTTC
CDR3 protein: CASSPGTGDGKTQYF

J gene: TRBJ1-5
D gene: TRBD1
clone size: NA
V gene: TRBV7-4
CDR3 DNA: TGTGCCAGCAGCTTAGTCCAGGGGGCCAGGCAGCCCCAGCATTTT
CDR3 protein: CASSLVQGARQPQHF

J gene: TRBJ1-3
D gene: NA
clone size: NA
V gene: TRBV29-1
CDR3 DNA: TGCAGCGTTGAACAGGGTTTTTCTGGAAACACCATATATTTT
CDR3 protein: CSVEQGFSGNTIYF

J gene: TRBJ2-1
D gene: NA
clone size: NA
V gene: TRBV29-1
CDR3 DNA: TGCAGCGTTAAGGGTTCGCGTGACCCCTACAATGAGCAGTTCTTC
CDR3 protein: CSVKGSRDPYNEQFF

J gene: TRBJ2-7
D gene: NA
clone size: NA
V gene: TRBV5-1
CDR3 DNA: TGCGCCAGCAGCTTGGGTGAGGGGAGGAACACCTACGAGCAGTACTTC
CDR3 protein: CASSLGEGRNTYEQYF

J gene: TRBJ1-3
D gene: NA
clone size: NA
V gene: TRBV5-8
CDR3 DNA: TGTGCCAGCAGCTTACAGGTTATATCTGGAAACACCATATATTTT
CDR3 protein: CASSLQVISGNTIYF

J gene: TRBJ2-2
D gene: NA
clone size: once
V gene: TRBV9
CDR3 DNA: TGTGCCAGCAGCGTAAACAGGGCCGGGGAGCTGTTTTTT
CDR3 protein: CASSVNRAGELFF

J gene: TRBJ1-4
D gene: NA
clone size: few
V gene: TRBV6-5
CDR3 DNA: TGTGCCAGCAGTCCAATACGATGGGATGAAAAACTGTTTTTT
CDR3 protein: CASSPIRWDEKLFF

J gene: TRBJ2-7
D gene: NA
clone size: NA
V gene: TRBV19
CDR3 DNA: TGTGCCAGTAGTATCGCACTCTTTGGGGAGCAGTACTTC
CDR3 protein: CASSIALFGEQYF

J gene: TRBJ2-4
D gene: TRBD1
clone size: NA
V gene: TRBV9
CDR3 DNA: TGTGCCAGCAGCGTAGGCACGGGGACAGGGAGAAACATTCAGTACTTC
CDR3 protein: CASSVGTGTGRNIQYF

J gene: TRBJ2-2
D gene: NA
clone size: NA
V gene: TRBV2
CDR3 DNA: TGTGCCAGCAGTGAAGGGGACACCACCGGGGAGCTGTTTTTT
CDR3 protein: CASSEGDTTGELFF

J gene: TRBJ2-7
D gene: NA
clone size: NA
V gene: TRBV18
CDR3 DNA: TGTGCCAGCTCAGCAACCAGTTGGGCCCCCTACGAGCAGTACTTC
CDR3 protein: CASSATSWAPYEQYF

J gene: TRBJ1-2
D gene: NA
clone size: NA
V gene: TRBV29-1
CDR3 DNA: TGCAGCGTTGAAAGGTGGGGGGCAGGGACCTATGGCTACACCTTC
CDR3 protein: CSVERWGAGTYGYTF

J gene: TRBJ2-3
D gene: TRBD2
clone size: NA
V gene: TRBV19
CDR3 DNA: TGTGCCAGTAGTACCGGGACTAGCGGGGGGGCAGAAGATACGCAGTATTTT
CDR3 protein: CASSTGTSGGAEDTQYF

J gene: TRBJ2-5
D gene: NA
clone size: NA
V gene: TRBV14
CDR3 DNA: TGTGCCAGCAGCCAAGCTATTGGCGGTGAGACCCAGTACTTC
CDR3 protein: CASSQAIGGETQYF